A single sample is the source of the 5 T cell receptor beta chains below, sequenced in a study of spatial heterogeneity in lung cancer. Study observations and caveats: One measure, the expanded intratumoral alpha and beta TCR count, tracked tumor mutation counts.

Stated time point: sample taken at primary tumor resection. Each CDR3 protein gets one entry after TCRdb re-called the 5' RACE reads with MiXCR. This table holds about 100,000 distinct CDR3 sequences, approximately 4% found once. These TCRs' antigens remain unknown. The sequencing here drew on lung tumor tissue, taken at surgery. The source of these receptors is a male donor with early-stage non-small cell lung cancer.

The chain combines TRBV5-8 with TRBJ1-5; no clear D. Trimming left V 0 bases short and J 9 bases short, with 10 bases between. The germline CDR1 and CDR2 sequences are SGHTS and YDEGEE. This CDR3 region has 13 residues. DNA for the CDR3: TGTGCCAGCAGCTTGGAGGAGTCCGTGCCCCAGCATTTT. It yields the protein CASSLEESVPQHF. Complete variable domain (other parts from reference TRBV5-8 and TRBJ1-5): EAGVTQSPTHLIKTRGQQATLRCSPISGHTSVYWYQQALGLGLQFLLWYDEGEERNRGNFPPRFSGRQFPNYSSELNVNALELEDSALYLCASSLEESVPQHFGDGTRLSIL.

The chain uses TRBV4-1 and TRBJ2-7, with TRBD1 as a possible D gene (5 bases). V gave up 1 base and J gave up 6 bases, with 10 bases separating them. The CDR3 totals 13 residues. The germline CDR1 and CDR2 sequences are MGHRA and YSYEKL. For the CDR3, the DNA is TGCGCCAGCAGCCAAGTTGCAGGGTTCGAGCAGTACTTC. Protein sequence: CASSQVAGFEQYF.

This clonotype was seen many times. The chain is built from TRBV27 and TRBJ2-5, with D unresolved. The CDR3 spans 13 residues. Germline CDR1 is MNHEY and CDR2 is SMNVEV (reference sequence). The germline V and J ends were trimmed by 2 bases and 5 bases, with 9 bases remaining between them. Written as DNA, the CDR3 is TGTGCCAGCAGTTTAGTCCTAGGGGAGACCCAGTACTTC. Encoded protein: CASSLVLGETQYF.

This clonotype has a count of ten or more. The gene calls are TRBV6-5 and TRBJ2-7; possible D gene TRBD1, 5 bases. From germline, CDR1 is MNHEY and CDR2 SVGAGI. This CDR3 is built from 15 residues. V gave up 5 bases and J gave up 0 bases, with 14 bases separating them. The DNA for the CDR3 is TGTGCCAGCAGTACTGCCTTTGACAGCTCCTACGAGCAGTACTTC. The encoded protein is CASSTAFDSSYEQYF.

This clonotype has a count of ten or more. J is TRBJ2-1 and V is TRBV14; TRBD2 matches at 11 bases. J gave up 10 bases and V 1 base, and 6 bases lay outside the gene matches. CDR1 and CDR2 from the germline V gene are SGHDN and FVKESK. The length of the CDR3 is 15 residues. Written as DNA, the CDR3 is TGTGCCAGCAGCCAAGTGTCTAGCGGGAGGAGCGAGCAGTTCTTC. Amino acid sequence: CASSQVSSGRSEQFF.